This paragraph covers one T cell receptor (beta chain) sequence. Primers used in a second PCR of roughly 6 to 11 cycles were a sample-barcoded 5' primer and a J-beta primer mix. TCRdb fed the 5' RACE reads into MiXCR, producing one record per CDR3 protein. The table records about 1.7 million distinct CDR3 sequences, about 30% of them present only once. This record comes from a study of blood T cells in healthy people across ages. V was cut by 1 base and J by 0 bases, with 13 bases left in between. The CDR3 sequence is 17 residues long. Germline loops: CDR1 SGHAT, CDR2 FQNNGV. The origin of this receptor is a woman aged 25 to 45 in good health. The genes are TRBV11-2 and TRBJ2-1; D uncertain. The sample taken for sequencing was blood. The CDR3 protein is CASSLGAVPRSYNEQFF. The CDR3 DNA reads TGTGCCAGCAGCTTAGGCGCCGTTCCCCGCTCCTACAATGAGCAGTTCTTC.